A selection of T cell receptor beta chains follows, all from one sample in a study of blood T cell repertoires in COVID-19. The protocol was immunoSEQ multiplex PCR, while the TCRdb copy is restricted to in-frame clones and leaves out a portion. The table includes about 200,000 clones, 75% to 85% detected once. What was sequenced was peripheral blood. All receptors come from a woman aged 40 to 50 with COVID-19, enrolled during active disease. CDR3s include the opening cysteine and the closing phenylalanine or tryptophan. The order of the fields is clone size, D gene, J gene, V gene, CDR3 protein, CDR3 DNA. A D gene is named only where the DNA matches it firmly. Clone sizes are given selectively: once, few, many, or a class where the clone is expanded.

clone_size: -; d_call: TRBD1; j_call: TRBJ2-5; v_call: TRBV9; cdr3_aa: CASSVGGTGQETQYF; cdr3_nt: TGTGCCAGCAGCGTAGGAGGGACAGGGCAAGAGACCCAGTACTTC
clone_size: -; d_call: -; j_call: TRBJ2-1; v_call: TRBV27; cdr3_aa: CASSFGDFSYNEQFF; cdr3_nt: TGTGCCAGCAGTTTCGGTGACTTTTCCTACAATGAGCAGTTCTTC
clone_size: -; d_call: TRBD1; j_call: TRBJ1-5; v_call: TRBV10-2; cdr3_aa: CASSELETGNQPQHF; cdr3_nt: TGCGCCAGCAGTGAGTTGGAGACAGGGAATCAGCCCCAGCATTTT
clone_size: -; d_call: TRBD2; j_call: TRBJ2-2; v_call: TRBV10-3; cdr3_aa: CAIRTTSGNTGELFF; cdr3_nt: TGTGCCATCAGGACGACTAGCGGTAACACCGGGGAGCTGTTTTTT
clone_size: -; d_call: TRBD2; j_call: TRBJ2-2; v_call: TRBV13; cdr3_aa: CASSRGLADTAGELFF; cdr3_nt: TGTGCCAGCAGCCGGGGACTAGCGGATACGGCCGGGGAGCTGTTTTTT
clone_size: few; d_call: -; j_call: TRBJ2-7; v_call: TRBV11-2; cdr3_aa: CASSLSVGGALSYEQYF; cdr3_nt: TGTGCCAGCAGCTTATCGGTGGGAGGCGCGCTAAGCTACGAGCAGTACTTC
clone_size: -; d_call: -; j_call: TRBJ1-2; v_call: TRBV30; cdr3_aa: CAWSVGGEWGYTF; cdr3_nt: TGTGCCTGGAGTGTAGGAGGAGAGTGGGGCTACACCTTC
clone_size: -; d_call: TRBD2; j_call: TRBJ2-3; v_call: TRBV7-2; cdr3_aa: CASSLGGRSDTQYF; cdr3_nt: TGTGCCAGCAGCTTAGGCGGGAGATCGGATACGCAGTATTTT
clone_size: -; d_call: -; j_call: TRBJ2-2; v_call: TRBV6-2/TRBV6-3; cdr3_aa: CASSRAFNTGELFF; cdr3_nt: TGTGCCAGCAGTCGAGCCTTCAACACCGGGGAGCTGTTTTTT
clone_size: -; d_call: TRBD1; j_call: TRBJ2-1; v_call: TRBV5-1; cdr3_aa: CASSPRQGYNEQFF; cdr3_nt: TGCGCCAGCAGCCCAAGACAGGGCTACAATGAGCAGTTCTTC
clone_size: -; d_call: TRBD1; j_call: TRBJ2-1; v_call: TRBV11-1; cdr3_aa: CASSPGQWNAQFF; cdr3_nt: TGTGCCAGCAGCCCGGGACAGTGGAATGCGCAGTTCTTC
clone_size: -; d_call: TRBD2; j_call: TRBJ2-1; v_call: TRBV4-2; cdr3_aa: CASSQVAGGLVVEQFF; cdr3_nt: TGTGCCAGCAGCCAAGTGGCGGGGGGGCTGGTCGTTGAGCAGTTCTTC
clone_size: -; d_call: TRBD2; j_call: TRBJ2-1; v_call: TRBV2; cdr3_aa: CASTRTSNYNEQFF; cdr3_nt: TGTGCCAGCACTCGGACTAGTAACTACAATGAGCAGTTCTTC
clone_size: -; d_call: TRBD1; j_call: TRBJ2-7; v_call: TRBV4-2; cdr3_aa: CASNRDRDSYEQYF; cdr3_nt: TGTGCCAGCAACCGGGACAGAGACTCCTACGAGCAGTACTTC
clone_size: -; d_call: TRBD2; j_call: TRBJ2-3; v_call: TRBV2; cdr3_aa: CASIAGTTDTQYF; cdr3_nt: TGTGCCAGCATAGCGGGGACAACAGATACGCAGTATTTT
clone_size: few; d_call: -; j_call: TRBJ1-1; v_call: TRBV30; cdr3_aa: CAWSPMANTEAFF; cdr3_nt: TGTGCCTGGAGCCCAATGGCGAACACTGAAGCTTTCTTT
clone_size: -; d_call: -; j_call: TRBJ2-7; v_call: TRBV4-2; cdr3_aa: CASSQVVGSYEQYF; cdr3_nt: TGTGCCAGCAGCCAAGTCGTCGGCTCCTACGAGCAGTACTTC
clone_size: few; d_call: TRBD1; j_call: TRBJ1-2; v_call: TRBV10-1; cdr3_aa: CASSQGALENRYGYTF; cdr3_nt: TGCGCCAGCAGCCAGGGGGCTCTGGAAAATCGCTATGGCTACACCTTC
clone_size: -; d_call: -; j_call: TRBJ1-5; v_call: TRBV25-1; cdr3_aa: CASSEAGNNQPQHF; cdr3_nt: TGTGCCAGCAGTGAAGCAGGGAACAATCAGCCCCAGCATTTT
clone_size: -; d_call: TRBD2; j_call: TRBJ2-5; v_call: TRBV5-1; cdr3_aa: CASSLALAGGPQETQYF; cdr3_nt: TGCGCCAGCAGCTTGGCTCTAGCGGGGGGCCCGCAAGAGACCCAGTACTTC
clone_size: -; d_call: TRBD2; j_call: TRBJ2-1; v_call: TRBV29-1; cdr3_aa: CSVSGTSGSSYNEQFF; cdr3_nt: TGCAGCGTTTCAGGGACTAGCGGGAGTTCCTACAATGAGCAGTTCTTC
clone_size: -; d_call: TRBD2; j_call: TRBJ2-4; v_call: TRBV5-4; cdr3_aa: CASSGVAGGAKNIQYF; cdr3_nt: TGTGCCAGCAGCGGGGTAGCGGGTGGGGCCAAAAACATTCAGTACTTC
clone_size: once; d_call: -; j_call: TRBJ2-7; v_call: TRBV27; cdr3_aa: CASSITGTYEQYF; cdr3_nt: TGTGCCAGCAGTATTACAGGGACCTACGAGCAGTACTTC
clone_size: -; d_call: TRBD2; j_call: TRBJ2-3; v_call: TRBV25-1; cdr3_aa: CASSERLAGDTDTQYF; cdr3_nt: TGTGCCAGCAGTGAAAGACTAGCGGGGGACACAGATACGCAGTATTTT
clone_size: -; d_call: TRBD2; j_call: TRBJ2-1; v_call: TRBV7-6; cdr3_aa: CASSPRTSGRARNEQFF; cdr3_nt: TGTGCCAGCAGCCCGCGGACTAGCGGGAGGGCGAGGAATGAGCAGTTCTTC
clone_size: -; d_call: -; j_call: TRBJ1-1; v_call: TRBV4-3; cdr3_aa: CASSQDLPGGARSTEAFF; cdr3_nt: TGCGCCAGCAGCCAAGATCTCCCCGGGGGGGCTCGGAGCACTGAAGCTTTCTTT
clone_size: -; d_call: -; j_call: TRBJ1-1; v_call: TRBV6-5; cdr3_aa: CASSYRQMNTEAFF; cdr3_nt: TGTGCCAGCAGTTATCGTCAGATGAACACTGAAGCTTTCTTT